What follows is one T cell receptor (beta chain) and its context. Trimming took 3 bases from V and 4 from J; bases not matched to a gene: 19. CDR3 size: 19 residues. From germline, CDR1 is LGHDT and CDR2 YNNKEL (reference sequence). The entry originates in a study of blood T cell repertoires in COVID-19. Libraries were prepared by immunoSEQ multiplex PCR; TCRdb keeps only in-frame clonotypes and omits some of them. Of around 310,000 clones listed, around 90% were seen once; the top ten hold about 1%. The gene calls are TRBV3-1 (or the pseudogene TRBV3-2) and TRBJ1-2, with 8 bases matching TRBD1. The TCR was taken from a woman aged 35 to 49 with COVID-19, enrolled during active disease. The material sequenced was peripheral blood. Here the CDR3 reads CASSHFSRDRGIVSYGYTF. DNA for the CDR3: TGTGCCAGCAGCCATTTTAGTAGAGACAGGGGCATCGTGAGCTATGGCTACACCTTC.